The clone carrying this T cell receptor beta chain showed up just once. Its specificity is unknown. This entry comes from a study of shared clonotypes between healthy human individuals. As originally analysed: ImmunoSEQ junction-only sequences lacked quality scores, so their filtering differed. This table comes from immunoSEQ multiplex PCR, and its TCRdb copy is limited to in-frame clones, with some not included. V, J and clone size are taken as reported in that table, and D and trimming were inferred from the DNA itself. The sample has about 2.1 million clones, approximately 92% seen once; the top ten hold about 1.6%. CD45RO negativity and positive selection for CCR7 defined naive CD8 cells, a population that excluded terminally differentiated effector memory CD45RA+ cells. Study results and caveats: Relative to their counterparts shared across all four donors, non-shared clonotypes exhibited diminished generation probabilities. It was anticipated that sequencing depth would influence how many clonotypes donors shared.

The sequence was collected from a man between 18 and 29 years old in good health. Some clones in this sample may be carry-over from other donors' samples. Material for sequencing was naive CD8+ T cells from PBMCs.

The CDR3 sequence: CASSLKRVGEQYF. CDR3 bases: TGTGCCAGCAGCTTAAAACGGGTGGGCGAGCAGTACTTC. The gene calls are TRBV11-3 and TRBJ2-7; D gene uncertain. There are 13 residues in the CDR3. Germline loops: CDR1 SGHNT, CDR2 YENEEA. V was shortened by 2 bases and J by 6 bases, with 11 bases between the two germline ends. Full variable domain (remainder filled in from reference TRBV11-3 and TRBJ2-7): EAGVVQSPRYKIIEKKQPVAFWCNPISGHNTLYWYLQNLGQGPELLIRYENEEAVDDSQLPKDRFSAERLKGVDSTLKIQPAELGDSAVYLCASSLKRVGEQYFGPGTRLTVT.